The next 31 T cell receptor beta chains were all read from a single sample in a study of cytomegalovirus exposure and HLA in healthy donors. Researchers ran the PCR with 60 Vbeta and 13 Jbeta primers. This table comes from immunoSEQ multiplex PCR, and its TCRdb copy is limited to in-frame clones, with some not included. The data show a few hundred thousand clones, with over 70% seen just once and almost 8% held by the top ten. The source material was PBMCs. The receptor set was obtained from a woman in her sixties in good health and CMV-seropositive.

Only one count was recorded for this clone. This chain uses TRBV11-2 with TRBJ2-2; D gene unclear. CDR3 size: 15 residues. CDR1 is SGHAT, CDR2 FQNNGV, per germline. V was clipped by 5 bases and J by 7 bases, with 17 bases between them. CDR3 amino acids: CASSPRPDNFGELFF. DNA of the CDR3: TGTGCCAGCAGCCCCAGGCCGGATAATTTCGGGGAGCTGTTTTTT.

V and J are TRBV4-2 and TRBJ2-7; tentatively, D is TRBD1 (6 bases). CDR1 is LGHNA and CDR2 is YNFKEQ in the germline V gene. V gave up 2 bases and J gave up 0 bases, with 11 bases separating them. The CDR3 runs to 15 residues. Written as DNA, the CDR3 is TGTGCCAGCAGCCAACGACAGGTTAGCTCCTACGAGCAGTACTTC. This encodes CASSQRQVSSYEQYF.

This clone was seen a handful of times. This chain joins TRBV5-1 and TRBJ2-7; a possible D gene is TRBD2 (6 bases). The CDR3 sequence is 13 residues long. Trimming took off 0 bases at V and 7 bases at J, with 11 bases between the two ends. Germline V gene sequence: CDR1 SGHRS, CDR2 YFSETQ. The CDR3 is CASSLAHGREQYF. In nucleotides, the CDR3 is TGCGCCAGCAGCTTGGCCCACGGGAGAGAGCAGTACTTC. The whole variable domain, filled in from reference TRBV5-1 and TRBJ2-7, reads KAGVTQTPRYLIKTRGQQVTLSCSPISGHRSVSWYQQTPGQGLQFLFEYFSETQRNKGNFPGRFSGRQFSNSRSEMNVSTLELGDSALYLCASSLAHGREQYFGPGTRLTVT.

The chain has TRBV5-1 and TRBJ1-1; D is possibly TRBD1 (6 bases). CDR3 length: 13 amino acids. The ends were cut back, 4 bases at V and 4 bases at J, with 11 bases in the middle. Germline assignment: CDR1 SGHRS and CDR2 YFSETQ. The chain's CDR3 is CASSVTGITEAFF. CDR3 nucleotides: TGCGCCAGCAGCGTAACAGGGATCACTGAAGCTTTCTTT.

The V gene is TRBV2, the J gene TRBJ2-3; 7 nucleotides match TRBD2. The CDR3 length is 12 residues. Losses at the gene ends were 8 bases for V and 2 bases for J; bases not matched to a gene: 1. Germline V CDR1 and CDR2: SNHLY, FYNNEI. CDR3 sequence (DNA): TGTGCCAGCGGGGACTACACAGATACGCAGTATTTT. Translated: CASGDYTDTQYF. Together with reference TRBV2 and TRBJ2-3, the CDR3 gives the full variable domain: EPEVTQTPSHQVTQMGQEVILRCVPISNHLYFYWYRQILGQKVEFLVSFYNNEISEKSEIFDDQFSVERPDGSNFTLKIRSTKLEDSAMYFCASGDYTDTQYFGPGTRLTVL.

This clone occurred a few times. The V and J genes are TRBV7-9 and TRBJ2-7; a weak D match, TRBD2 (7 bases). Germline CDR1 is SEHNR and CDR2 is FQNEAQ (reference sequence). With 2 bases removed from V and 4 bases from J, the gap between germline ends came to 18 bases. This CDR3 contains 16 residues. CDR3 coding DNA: TGTGCCAGCAGCTTAACCTCGGGGGGCGGGGGATACGAGCAGTACTTC. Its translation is CASSLTSGGGGYEQYF. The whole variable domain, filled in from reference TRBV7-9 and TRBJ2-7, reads DTGVSQNPRHKITKRGQNVTFRCDPISEHNRLYWYRQTLGQGPEFLTYFQNEAQLEKSRLLSDRFSAERPKGSFSTLEIQRTEQGDSAMYLCASSLTSGGGGYEQYFGPGTRLTVT.

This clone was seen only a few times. The CDR3 sequence: CASSATGGAGELFF. The CDR3 nucleotides are TGTGCCAGCAGCGCGACAGGGGGCGCCGGGGAGCTGTTTTTT. The chain joins TRBV9 to TRBJ2-2, with TRBD1 identical over 10 bases. V was clipped by 3 bases and J by 6 bases; unmatched bases: 2. The CDR3 loop spans 14 amino acids. Per germline, CDR1 SGDLS and CDR2 YYNGEE.

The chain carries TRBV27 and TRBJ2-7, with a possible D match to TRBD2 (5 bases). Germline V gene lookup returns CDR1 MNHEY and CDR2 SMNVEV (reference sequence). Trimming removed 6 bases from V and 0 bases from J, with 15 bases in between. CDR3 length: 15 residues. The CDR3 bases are TGTGCCAGCAGCATTAAGCGGAGCCTCTCCTACGAGCAGTACTTC. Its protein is CASSIKRSLSYEQYF.

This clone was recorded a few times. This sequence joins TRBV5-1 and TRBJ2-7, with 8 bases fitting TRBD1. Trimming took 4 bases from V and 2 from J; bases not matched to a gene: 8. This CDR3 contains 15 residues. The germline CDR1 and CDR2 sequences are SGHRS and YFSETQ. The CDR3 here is CASSVTGVNPYEQYF. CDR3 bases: TGCGCCAGCAGCGTGACAGGGGTTAATCCCTACGAGCAGTACTTC.

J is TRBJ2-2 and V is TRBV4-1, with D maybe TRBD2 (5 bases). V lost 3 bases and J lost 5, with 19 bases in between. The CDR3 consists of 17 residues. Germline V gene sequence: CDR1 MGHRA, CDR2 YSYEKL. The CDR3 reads CASSQRVRLDGTGELFF. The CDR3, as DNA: TGCGCCAGCAGCCAGAGGGTGCGGCTGGATGGGACCGGGGAGCTGTTTTTT.

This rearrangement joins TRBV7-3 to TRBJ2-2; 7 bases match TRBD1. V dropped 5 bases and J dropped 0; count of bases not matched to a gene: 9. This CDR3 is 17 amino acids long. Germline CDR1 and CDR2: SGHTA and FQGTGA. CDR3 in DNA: TGTGCCAGCAGCCCCTTACCCGGGACAGCGAACACCGGGGAGCTGTTTTTT. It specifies CASSPLPGTANTGELFF. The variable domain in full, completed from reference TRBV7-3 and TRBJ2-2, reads GAGVSQTPSNKVTEKGKYVELRCDPISGHTALYWYRQSLGQGPEFLIYFQGTGAADDSGLPNDRFFAVRPEGSVSTLKIQRTERGDSAVYLCASSPLPGTANTGELFFGEGSRLTVL.

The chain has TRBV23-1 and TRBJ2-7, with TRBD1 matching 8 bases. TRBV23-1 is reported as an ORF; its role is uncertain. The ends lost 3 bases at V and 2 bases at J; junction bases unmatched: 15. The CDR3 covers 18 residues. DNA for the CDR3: TGCGCCAGCAGTCATGTCCAGGGGGCGCGAGGGGCCCCCTACGAGCAGTACTTC. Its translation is CASSHVQGARGAPYEQYF.

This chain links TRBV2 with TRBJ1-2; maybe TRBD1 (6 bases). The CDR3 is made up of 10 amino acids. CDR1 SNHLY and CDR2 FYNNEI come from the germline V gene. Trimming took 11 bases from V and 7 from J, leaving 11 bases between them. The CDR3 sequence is CAVQGAGYTF. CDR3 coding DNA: TGTGCCGTACAGGGCGCTGGCTACACCTTC.

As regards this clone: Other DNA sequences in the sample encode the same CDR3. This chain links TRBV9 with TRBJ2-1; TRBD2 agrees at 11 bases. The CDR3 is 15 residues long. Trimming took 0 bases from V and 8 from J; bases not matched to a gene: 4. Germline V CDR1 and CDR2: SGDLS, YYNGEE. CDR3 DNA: TGTGCCAGCAGCGTAGGGCTAGCGGGAGGATATGAGCAGTTCTTC. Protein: CASSVGLAGGYEQFF.

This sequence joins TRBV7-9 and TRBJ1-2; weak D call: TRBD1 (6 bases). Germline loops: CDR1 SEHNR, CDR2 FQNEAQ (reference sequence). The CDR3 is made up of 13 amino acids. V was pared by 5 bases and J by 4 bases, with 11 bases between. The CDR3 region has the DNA TGTGCCAGCAGCGAACAGGGACGCTATGGCTACACCTTC. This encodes CASSEQGRYGYTF.

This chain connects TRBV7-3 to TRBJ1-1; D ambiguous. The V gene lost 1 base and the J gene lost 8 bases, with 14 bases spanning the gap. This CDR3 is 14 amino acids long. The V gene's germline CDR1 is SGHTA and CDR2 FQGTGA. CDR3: CASSLIQAGTEAFF. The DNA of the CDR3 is TGTGCCAGCAGCTTAATTCAGGCGGGCACAGAAGCTTTCTTT.

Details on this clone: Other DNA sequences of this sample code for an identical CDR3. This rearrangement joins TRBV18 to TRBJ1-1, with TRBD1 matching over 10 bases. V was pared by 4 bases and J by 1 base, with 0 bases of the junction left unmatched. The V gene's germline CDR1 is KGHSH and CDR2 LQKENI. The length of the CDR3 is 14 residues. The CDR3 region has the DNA TGTGCCAGCTCACGGGACAGGGGGAACACTGAAGCTTTCTTT. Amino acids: CASSRDRGNTEAFF.

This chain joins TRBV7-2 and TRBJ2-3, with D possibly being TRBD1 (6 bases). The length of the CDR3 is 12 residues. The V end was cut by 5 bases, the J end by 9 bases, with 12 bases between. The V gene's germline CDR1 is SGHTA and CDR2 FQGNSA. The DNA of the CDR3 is TGTGCCAGCAGCCCCCCGGGACAAACGCAGTATTTT. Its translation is CASSPPGQTQYF.

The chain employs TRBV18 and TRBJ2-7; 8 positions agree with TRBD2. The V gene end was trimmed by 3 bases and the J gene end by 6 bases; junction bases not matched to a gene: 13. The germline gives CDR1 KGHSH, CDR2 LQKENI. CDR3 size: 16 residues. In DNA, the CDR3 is TGTGCCAGCTCACCGTCGTTAGCGGGGCTGACGGGCGAGCAGTACTTC. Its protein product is CASSPSLAGLTGEQYF.

The CDR3 region is CASSQEGQGLNGYTF. The CDR3 DNA reads as TGCGCCAGCAGCCAAGAAGGACAAGGGCTCAATGGCTACACCTTC. The chain carries TRBV4-1 and TRBJ1-2; perhaps TRBD1 as D (5 bases). In germline, CDR1 is MGHRA, CDR2 YSYEKL. Trimming stripped 0 bases from V and 6 bases from J, with 14 bases between. The CDR3 consists of 15 residues.

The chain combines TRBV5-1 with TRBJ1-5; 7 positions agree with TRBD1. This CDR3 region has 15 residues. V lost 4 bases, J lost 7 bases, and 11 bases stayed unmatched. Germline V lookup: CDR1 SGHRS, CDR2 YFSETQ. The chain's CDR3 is CASSPTGTEGQPQHF. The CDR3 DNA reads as TGCGCCAGCAGCCCCACCGGGACAGAGGGCCAGCCCCAGCATTTT.

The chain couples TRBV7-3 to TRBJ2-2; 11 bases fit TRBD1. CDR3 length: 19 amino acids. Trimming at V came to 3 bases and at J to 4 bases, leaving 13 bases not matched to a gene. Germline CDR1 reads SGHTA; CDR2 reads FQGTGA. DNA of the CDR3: TGTGCCAGCAGCTTTGATCCCCCGGGACAGGGGGGGACCACCGGGGAGCTGTTTTTT. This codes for CASSFDPPGQGGTTGELFF.

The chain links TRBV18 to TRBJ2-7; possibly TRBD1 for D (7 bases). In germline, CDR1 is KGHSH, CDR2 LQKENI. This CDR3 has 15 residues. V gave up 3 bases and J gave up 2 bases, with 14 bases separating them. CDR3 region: CASSPGQSGAYEQYF. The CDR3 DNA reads TGTGCCAGCTCACCGGGACAGTCGGGGGCCTACGAGCAGTACTTC.

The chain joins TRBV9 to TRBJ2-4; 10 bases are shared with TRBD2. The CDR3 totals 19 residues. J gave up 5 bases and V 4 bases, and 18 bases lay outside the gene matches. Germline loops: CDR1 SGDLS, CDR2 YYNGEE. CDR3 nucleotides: TGTGCCAGCAGCCCCCGTAGAATAGCGGGAGGTCAGGTTGAAAACATTCAGTACTTC. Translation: CASSPRRIAGGQVENIQYF.

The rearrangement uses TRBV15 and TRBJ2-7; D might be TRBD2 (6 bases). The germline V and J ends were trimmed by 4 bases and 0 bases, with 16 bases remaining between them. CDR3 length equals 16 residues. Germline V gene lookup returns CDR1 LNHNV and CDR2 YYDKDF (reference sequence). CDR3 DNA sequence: TGTGCCACCAGCATTTTAAGCGGGTCTAGCTCCTACGAGCAGTACTTC. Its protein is CATSILSGSSSYEQYF.

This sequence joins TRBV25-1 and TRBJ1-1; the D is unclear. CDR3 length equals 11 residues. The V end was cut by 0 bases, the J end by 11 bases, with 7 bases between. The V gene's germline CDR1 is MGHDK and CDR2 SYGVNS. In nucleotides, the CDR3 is TGTGCCAGCAGTGAATATCAGATGGCTTTCTTT. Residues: CASSEYQMAFF.

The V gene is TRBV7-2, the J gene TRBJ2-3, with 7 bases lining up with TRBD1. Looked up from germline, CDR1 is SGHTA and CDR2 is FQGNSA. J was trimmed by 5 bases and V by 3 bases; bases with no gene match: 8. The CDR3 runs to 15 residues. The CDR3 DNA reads TGTGCCAGCAGCTTCCCAGGGGGAATTGGAGATACGCAGTATTTT. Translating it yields CASSFPGGIGDTQYF.

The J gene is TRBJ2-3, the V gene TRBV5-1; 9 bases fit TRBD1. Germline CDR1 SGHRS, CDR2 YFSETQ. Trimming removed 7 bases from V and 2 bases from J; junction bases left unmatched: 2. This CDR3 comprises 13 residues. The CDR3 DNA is TGCGCCAGCGGACAGGGGTCCACAGATACGCAGTATTTT. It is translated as CASGQGSTDTQYF.

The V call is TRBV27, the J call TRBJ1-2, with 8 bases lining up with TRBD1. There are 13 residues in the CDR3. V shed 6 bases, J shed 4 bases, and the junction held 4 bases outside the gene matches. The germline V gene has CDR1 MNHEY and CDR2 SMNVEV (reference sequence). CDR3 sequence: CASRSQGAYGYTF. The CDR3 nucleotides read TGTGCCAGCAGGTCCCAGGGGGCCTATGGCTACACCTTC.

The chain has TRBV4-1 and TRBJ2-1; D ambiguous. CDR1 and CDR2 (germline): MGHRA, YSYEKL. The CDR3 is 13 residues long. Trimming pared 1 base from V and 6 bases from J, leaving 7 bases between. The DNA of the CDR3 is TGCGCCAGCAGCCAAGGCCCACTCAATGAGCAGTTCTTC. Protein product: CASSQGPLNEQFF.

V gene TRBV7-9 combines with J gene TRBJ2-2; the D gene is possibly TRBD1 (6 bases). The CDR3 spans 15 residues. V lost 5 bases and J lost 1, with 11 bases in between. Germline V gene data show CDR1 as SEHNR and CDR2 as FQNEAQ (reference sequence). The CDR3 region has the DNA TGTGCCAGCAGCGGACAGAGCATGAACACCGGGGAGCTGTTTTTT. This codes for CASSGQSMNTGELFF.